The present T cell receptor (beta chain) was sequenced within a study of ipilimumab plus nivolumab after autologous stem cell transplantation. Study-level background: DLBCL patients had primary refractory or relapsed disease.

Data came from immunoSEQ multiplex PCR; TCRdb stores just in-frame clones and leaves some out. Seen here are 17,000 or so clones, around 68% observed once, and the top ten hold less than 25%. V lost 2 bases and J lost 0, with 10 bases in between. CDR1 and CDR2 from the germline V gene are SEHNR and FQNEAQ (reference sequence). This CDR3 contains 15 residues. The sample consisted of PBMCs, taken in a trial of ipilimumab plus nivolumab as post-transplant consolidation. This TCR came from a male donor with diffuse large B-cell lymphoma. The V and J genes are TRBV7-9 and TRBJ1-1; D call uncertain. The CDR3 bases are TGTGCCAGCAGCTTACTCGGCCCCATGAACACTGAAGCTTTCTTT. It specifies CASSLLGPMNTEAFF.